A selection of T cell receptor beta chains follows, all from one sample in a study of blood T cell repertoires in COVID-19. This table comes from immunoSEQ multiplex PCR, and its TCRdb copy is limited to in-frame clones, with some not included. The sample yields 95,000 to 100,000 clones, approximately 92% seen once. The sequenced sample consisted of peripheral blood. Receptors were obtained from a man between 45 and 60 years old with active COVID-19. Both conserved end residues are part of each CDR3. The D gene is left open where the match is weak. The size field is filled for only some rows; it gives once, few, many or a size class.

CASSPARLVAKNIQYF TGTGCCAGCAGCCCGGCACGCCTAGTAGCCAAAAACATTCAGTACTTC TRBJ2-4 . TRBV2 .
CASKKREGQNEQFF TGTGCCAGTAAGAAGCGGGAGGGCCAGAATGAGCAGTTCTTC TRBJ2-1 . TRBV19 TRBD2
CASSLDSLGGQYF TGTGCCAGCAGCTTGGACAGCCTCGGAGGGCAGTACTTC TRBJ2-7 . TRBV11-3 .
CASSFGGGRWETQYF TGCGCCAGCAGCTTCGGGGGAGGCCGGTGGGAGACCCAGTACTTC TRBJ2-5 . TRBV5-1 .
CASSLSGSSYEQYF TGCGCCAGCAGCTTGTCGGGTAGCTCCTACGAGCAGTACTTC TRBJ2-7 . TRBV5-1 .
CASSSRGLYDLYSNQPQHF TGTGCCAGCAGCTCTCGGGGACTATATGATCTCTATAGCAATCAGCCCCAGCATTTT TRBJ1-5 once TRBV7-8 .
CATSRGAGNTEAFF TGTGCCACCAGCAGAGGGGCAGGGAACACTGAAGCTTTCTTT TRBJ1-1 . TRBV15 .
CASSPRGVRTGELFF TGTGCCAGTAGCCCACGGGGGGTGAGGACCGGGGAGCTGTTTTTT TRBJ2-2 . TRBV19 TRBD2
CASSSQTGTGGEAFF TGTGCCAGCAGCTCCCAAACCGGGACAGGGGGTGAAGCTTTCTTT TRBJ1-1 . TRBV11-2 TRBD1
CSASPPGDNQPQHF TGCAGCGCCTCCCCCCCGGGGGACAATCAGCCCCAGCATTTT TRBJ1-5 once TRBV29-1 .
CASSLARPGGSNQPQHF TGTGCCAGCAGCTTAGCTCGGCCAGGGGGTAGCAATCAGCCCCAGCATTTT TRBJ1-5 . TRBV7-2 TRBD1
CASSQAWGGNEQFF TGCGCCAGCAGCCAAGCCTGGGGAGGCAATGAGCAGTTCTTC TRBJ2-1 . TRBV4-1 .
CSLAVDTQYF TGCAGCTTGGCCGTCGATACGCAGTATTTT TRBJ2-3 . TRBV20-1 .
CASSTGTGGSTGELFF TGTGCCAGCAGTACCGGGACAGGGGGCTCTACCGGGGAGCTGTTTTTT TRBJ2-2 once TRBV2 TRBD1
CSVRGGADNEQFF TGCAGCGTTCGGGGAGGGGCGGACAATGAGCAGTTCTTC TRBJ2-1 . TRBV29-1 TRBD2
CASSLQGQGYEQYF TGTGCCAGCAGCCTCCAGGGGCAGGGCTACGAGCAGTACTTC TRBJ2-7 . TRBV5-5 .
CASRAGTEALHF TGTGCCAGCAGAGCCGGCACGGAGGCCCTCCACTTT TRBJ1-6 . TRBV2 .
CATTTSGSNYNEQFF TGTGCCACCACAACTAGCGGGTCAAACTACAATGAGCAGTTCTTC TRBJ2-1 . TRBV15 TRBD2
CAWSVEGPPYRGRDTEAFF TGTGCCTGGAGTGTAGAAGGGCCGCCTTACAGGGGGCGCGACACTGAAGCTTTCTTT TRBJ1-1 . TRBV30 TRBD1
CASSDRGPSNTEAFF TGTGCCAGCAGTGACAGGGGCCCCTCCAACACTGAAGCTTTCTTT TRBJ1-1 . TRBV28 TRBD1
CASSPRRDRGQETEAFF TGTGCCAGTAGTCCCCGCCGGGACAGGGGGCAAGAAACTGAAGCTTTCTTT TRBJ1-1 . TRBV19 TRBD1
CSVEDRSGAYNEQFF TGCAGCGTTGAAGATCGTAGCGGAGCTTACAATGAGCAGTTCTTC TRBJ2-1 . TRBV29-1 .
CASSVPPQLYGTEAFF TGTGCCAGCAGCGTCCCCCCTCAACTCTATGGCACTGAAGCTTTCTTT TRBJ1-1 . TRBV7-8 .
CASSYRDSLDYEQYF TGTGCCAGCAGTTACCGGGACAGCCTCGACTACGAGCAGTACTTC TRBJ2-7 . TRBV6-6 TRBD1
CASSPTTRGDTQYF TGCGCCAGCAGCCCAACGACCCGCGGAGATACGCAGTATTTT TRBJ2-3 . TRBV5-1 .
CASSFYFEGYGYTF TGCGCCAGCAGTTTTTATTTCGAGGGCTATGGCTACACCTTC TRBJ1-2 . TRBV23-1 .
CASSPITGTGDVDTIYF TGTGCCAGCAGCCCTATTACCGGGACAGGGGACGTTGACACCATATATTTT TRBJ1-3 . TRBV7-9 TRBD1
CASSQKPYRGRRKTDTQYF TGTGCCAGCAGCCAAAAGCCCTACAGGGGGAGGCGGAAGACAGATACGCAGTATTTT TRBJ2-3 . TRBV14 TRBD1
CASSPGDKNQPQHF TGCGCCAGCAGCCCTGGGGACAAAAATCAGCCCCAGCATTTT TRBJ1-5 . TRBV5-1 .
CASSILTDRELFF TGTGCCAGTAGTATCCTTACGGACAGAGAGCTGTTTTTT TRBJ2-2 . TRBV19 .
CASSSGTGEHSPLHF TGTGCCAGCAGTTCCGGGACAGGGGAACATTCACCCCTCCACTTT TRBJ1-6 . TRBV28 TRBD1
CASTLWGSEAFF TGTGCCAGCACCCTATGGGGCTCTGAAGCTTTCTTT TRBJ1-1 . TRBV12-3/TRBV12-4 .
CASSFQTGTGGWYNEQFF TGTGCCAGCAGTTTTCAAACCGGGACAGGGGGCTGGTACAATGAGCAGTTCTTC TRBJ2-1 . TRBV7-9 TRBD1
CASSTGTGNYGYTF TGTGCCAGCAGCACCGGGACAGGGAACTATGGCTACACCTTC TRBJ1-2 . TRBV28 TRBD1
CASSYRGQGKDTIYF TGTGCCAGCAGTTACCGCGGACAGGGAAAGGACACCATATATTTT TRBJ1-3 . TRBV6-6 TRBD1
CASSGGGFTSGNTIYF TGTGCCAGCAGTGGGGGAGGGTTTACCTCTGGAAACACCATATATTTT TRBJ1-3 . TRBV2 .
CASSLEWVGQEQEAFF TGCGCCAGCAGCTTGGAGTGGGTCGGACAGGAACAAGAAGCTTTCTTT TRBJ1-1 once TRBV5-1 TRBD1
CASSLVDSHSNQPQHF TGTGCCAGCAGTTTAGTCGACAGCCATAGCAATCAGCCCCAGCATTTT TRBJ1-5 . TRBV28 .
CASSFSGVETQYF TGCGCCAGCAGCTTTTCGGGAGTTGAGACCCAGTACTTC TRBJ2-5 . TRBV5-1 .
CASSSSGGYEQYF TGTGCCAGCAGTTCTAGCGGGGGTTACGAGCAGTACTTC TRBJ2-7 medium-sized TRBV12-3/TRBV12-4 TRBD2
CASNPSGTGSWEQYF TGTGCCAGCAACCCTTCCGGGACAGGGAGCTGGGAGCAGTACTTC TRBJ2-7 . TRBV28 TRBD1
CASSLDGTSGRRQFF TGTGCCAGCAGCTTAGACGGGACTAGCGGGAGGCGGCAGTTCTTC TRBJ2-1 . TRBV7-2 TRBD2
CASSISPVTEAFF TGTGCCAGTAGTATATCCCCCGTCACTGAAGCTTTCTTT TRBJ1-1 . TRBV19 .
CASSLAGSLRDTQYF TGTGCCAGCAGCTTAGCGGGAAGCCTAAGAGATACGCAGTATTTT TRBJ2-3 once TRBV6-2/TRBV6-3 TRBD2
CASSAFPGQSIETQYF TGTGCCAGCAGCGCCTTTCCGGGACAGTCTATAGAGACCCAGTACTTC TRBJ2-5 . TRBV7-8 TRBD1
CASTLGGGSNQPQHF TGTGCCAGCACCCTGGGGGGAGGGAGCAATCAGCCCCAGCATTTT TRBJ1-5 once TRBV28 .
CASSVGGRNNEQFF TGTGCCAGCAGCGTAGGCGGCCGGAACAATGAGCAGTTCTTC TRBJ2-1 . TRBV9 .
CASSDRGVNEKLFF TGTGCCAGCAGTGACAGGGGGGTTAATGAAAAACTGTTTTTT TRBJ1-4 once TRBV6-1 TRBD1
CASSVDGDSSYNSPLHF TGTGCCAGCAGCGTAGATGGAGATAGCTCCTATAATTCACCCCTCCACTTT TRBJ1-6 . TRBV9 .
CASSWQGAETEAFF TGTGCCAGCAGTTGGCAGGGGGCGGAAACTGAAGCTTTCTTT TRBJ1-1 . TRBV28 TRBD1
CASSLGYVEPDTQYF TGCGCCAGCAGCTTGGGATATGTGGAGCCAGATACGCAGTATTTT TRBJ2-3 once TRBV5-1 .
CSVEDPGMGATDTQYF TGCAGCGTTGAAGATCCGGGAATGGGAGCCACAGATACGCAGTATTTT TRBJ2-3 . TRBV29-1 .
CASSPKLSSYNEQFF TGTGCCAGCAGCCCCAAGCTAAGCTCCTACAATGAGCAGTTCTTC TRBJ2-1 . TRBV7-9 .
CASSLLEQGIKFF TGTGCCAGCAGTTTACTGGAACAGGGGATTAAGTTCTTC TRBJ2-1 . TRBV27 TRBD1
CASSSDPGRSLNTEAFF TGTGCCAGCAGCTCCGACCCCGGCAGGTCATTGAACACTGAAGCTTTCTTT TRBJ1-1 . TRBV7-9 .
CASSIRENTEAFF TGTGCCAGTAGTATACGAGAGAACACTGAAGCTTTCTTT TRBJ1-1 . TRBV19 .
CASSSGQGTDTQYF TGTGCCAGCTCATCAGGGCAGGGCACAGATACGCAGTATTTT TRBJ2-3 . TRBV18 .
CASSLGGGGAFTDTQYF TGTGCCAGCAGCTTAGGGGGGGGCGGAGCCTTCACAGATACGCAGTATTTT TRBJ2-3 . TRBV7-9 .
CASRKGGRGSRTNTEAFF TGTGCCAGCAGAAAAGGGGGCAGGGGAAGCCGGACGAACACTGAAGCTTTCTTT TRBJ1-1 . TRBV11-2 TRBD1